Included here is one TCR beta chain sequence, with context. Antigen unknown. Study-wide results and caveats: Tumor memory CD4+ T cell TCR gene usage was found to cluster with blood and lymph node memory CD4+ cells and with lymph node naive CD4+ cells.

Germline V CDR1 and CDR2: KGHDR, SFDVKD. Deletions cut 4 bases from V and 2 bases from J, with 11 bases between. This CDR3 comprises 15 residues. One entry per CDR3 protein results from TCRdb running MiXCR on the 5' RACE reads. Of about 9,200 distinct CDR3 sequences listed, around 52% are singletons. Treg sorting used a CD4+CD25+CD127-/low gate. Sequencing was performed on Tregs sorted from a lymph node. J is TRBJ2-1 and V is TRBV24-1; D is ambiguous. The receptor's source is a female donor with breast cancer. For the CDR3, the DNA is TGTGCCACCAGTGACCACCGATTCACCTACAATGAGCAGTTCTTC. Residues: CATSDHRFTYNEQFF.